This TCR beta chain stems from a study of CD8 T cells in ankylosing spondylitis. Study conclusions and caveats: Roughly eight highly homologous variants formed a TCR beta motif that appeared characteristic of ankylosing spondylitis blood. In peripheral blood, disease-linked CD8+ clones occurred at relatively low frequencies. Within matched ankylosing spondylitis synovial fluid, disease-linked clones were reportedly significantly enriched.

Germline values: CDR1 MGHRA, CDR2 YSYEKL. V lost 2 bases to trimming and J lost 1 base, with 2 bases between them. CDR3 size: 12 residues. Comment on this clonotype: Its target is not known.

It was by quantitative 5'-RACE with molecular barcodes that TCR beta libraries were made. One entry per CDR3 protein, called by TCRdb with MiXCR from the 5' RACE reads. The sample shows some 340,000 distinct CDR3 sequences, under 15% of them seen only once. The sequenced material came from blood, either unsorted or a sorted T cell fraction (not recorded which). The sequence was collected from a male donor with ankylosing spondylitis or in good health (not recorded which). This chain uses TRBV4-1 with TRBJ2-5; the D is unclear. CDR3 DNA sequence: TGCGCCAGCAGCCAACTCCAAGAGACCCAGTACTTC. It codes for CASSQLQETQYF.